Detailed here is one TCR beta chain. The V gene's germline CDR1 is MNHNY and CDR2 SVGAGI (reference sequence). The CDR3 contains 13 residues. The J segment lost 6 bases and the V segment lost 5 bases, leaving 5 bases of the junction unmatched. This entry comes from a study of blood T cell repertoires in COVID-19. Background on the study: Both acute and convalescent COVID-19 samples were obtained from the United States, Italy and Spain. Nucleic acid was either cDNA or gDNA, and it came from T cells, B-cell-depleted T cells, or PBMCs.

TCRdb's table, derived via immunoSEQ multiplex PCR, lists solely in-frame clones and lacks some. The data hold 45,000 or so clones, with roughly nine tenths observed a single time. Sequenced sample: peripheral blood. This TCR derives from a woman aged 80 or over with active COVID-19. The chain has TRBV6-6 and TRBJ2-7; 9 bases line up with TRBD1. CDR3 bases: TGTGCCAGCAGTCGGGGACAGGGTGGCGAGCAGTACTTC. Residues: CASSRGQGGEQYF.